This record covers a single T cell receptor (beta chain). CDR1 is SGHDT and CDR2 is YYEEEE in the germline V gene. There are 12 residues in the CDR3. Trimming shortened V by 4 bases and J by 3 bases, and 8 bases separated the two germline ends. The PCR was carried out with 60 Vbeta primers and 13 Jbeta primers. Produced via immunoSEQ multiplex PCR; TCRdb's table is partial and in-frame only. The data show 100,000 to 150,000 clones, about four fifths seen once. This entry belongs to a study of cytomegalovirus exposure and HLA in healthy donors. This clonotype was sampled from a woman in her thirties or forties in good health and CMV-seronegative. Sequenced material: PBMCs. The J gene is TRBJ2-7, the V gene TRBV5-6; D is perhaps TRBD1 (6 bases). The CDR3 DNA follows: TGTGCCAGCAGCCTGGGACACTACGAGCAGTACTTC. Translated, it gives CASSLGHYEQYF. The full variable domain, completed using reference TRBV5-6 and TRBJ2-7, is DAGVTQSPTHLIKTRGQQVTLRCSPKSGHDTVSWYQQALGQGPQFIFQYYEEEERQRGNFPDRFSGHQFPNYSSELNVNALLLGDSALYLCASSLGHYEQYFGPGTRLTVT.